This is a list of T cell receptor beta chains from one sample in a study of regulatory and conventional T cells in RAG deficiency. Sequencing was performed with immunoSEQ multiplex PCR; in TCRdb, only in-frame clones are kept and a portion is missing. The sample includes some 28,000 clones, under 95% of them seen just once. These same records also appear under a second study, on regulatory T cells.

Sequenced sample: Tregs sorted from blood. The receptors shown here come from a human donor in good health. CDR3s include the opening cysteine and the closing phenylalanine or tryptophan. Fields, in order: D gene, J gene, clone size, V gene, CDR3 protein, CDR3 DNA. The D gene is left open where the match is weak. Rows give clone size only sometimes, using once, few, many, or a class for an expanded clone.

d_gene: TRBD1; j_gene: TRBJ1-6; abundance: .; v_gene: TRBV5-1; CDR3aa: CASSLGQGAYSLHF; CDR3nt: TGCGCCAGCAGCTTGGGGCAGGGGGCTTACTCCCTCCACTTT
d_gene: TRBD2; j_gene: TRBJ2-2; abundance: .; v_gene: TRBV12-5; CDR3aa: CASGFREGTGELFF; CDR3nt: TGTGCTAGTGGTTTCAGGGAGGGGACCGGGGAGCTGTTTTTT
d_gene: TRBD1; j_gene: TRBJ2-1; abundance: .; v_gene: TRBV6-5; CDR3aa: CASSYRDSRYNEQFF; CDR3nt: TGTGCCAGCAGTTACCGGGACAGTCGATACAATGAGCAGTTCTTC
d_gene: .; j_gene: TRBJ2-3; abundance: .; v_gene: TRBV29-1; CDR3aa: CSVEVWVPDTQYF; CDR3nt: TGCAGCGTTGAAGTCTGGGTTCCAGATACGCAGTATTTT
d_gene: .; j_gene: TRBJ2-5; abundance: once; v_gene: TRBV6-1; CDR3aa: CASSGRVRKETQYF; CDR3nt: TGTGCCAGCAGTGGCCGCGTCCGAAAAGAGACCCAGTACTTC
d_gene: .; j_gene: TRBJ2-7; abundance: .; v_gene: TRBV5-5; CDR3aa: CASSLRDITYEQYF; CDR3nt: TGTGCCAGCAGCCTCCGGGACATCACCTACGAGCAGTACTTC
d_gene: .; j_gene: TRBJ2-5; abundance: .; v_gene: TRBV21-1; CDR3aa: CASSKATAGEGETQYF; CDR3nt: TGTGCCAGCAGCAAAGCGACCGCGGGGGAGGGAGAGACCCAGTACTTC
d_gene: TRBD1; j_gene: TRBJ1-2; abundance: .; v_gene: TRBV6-5; CDR3aa: CASSYSPRQGVSTF; CDR3nt: TGTGCCAGCAGTTACTCCCCTAGACAGGGGGTGTCCACCTTC
d_gene: TRBD2; j_gene: TRBJ2-3; abundance: once; v_gene: TRBV28; CDR3aa: CASSLPGLGVNTDTQYF; CDR3nt: TGTGCCAGCAGTTTACCCGGACTAGGGGTAAACACAGATACGCAGTATTTT
d_gene: .; j_gene: TRBJ2-1; abundance: once; v_gene: TRBV2; CDR3aa: CASRRTSLPYNEQFF; CDR3nt: TGTGCCAGCAGACGAACAAGCCTCCCCTACAATGAGCAGTTCTTC
d_gene: .; j_gene: TRBJ2-1; abundance: .; v_gene: TRBV4-2; CDR3aa: CASSPTRNEQFF; CDR3nt: TGTGCCAGCAGCCCCACTAGAAATGAGCAGTTCTTC
d_gene: .; j_gene: TRBJ1-6; abundance: once; v_gene: TRBV30; CDR3aa: CAWRSGARVSPLHF; CDR3nt: TGTGCCTGGAGATCCGGGGCGCGGGTATCACCCCTCCACTTT
d_gene: .; j_gene: TRBJ2-6; abundance: .; v_gene: TRBV30; CDR3aa: CAWRGYASGANVLTF; CDR3nt: TGTGCCTGGAGGGGGTATGCCTCTGGGGCCAACGTCCTGACTTTC
d_gene: .; j_gene: TRBJ2-5; abundance: .; v_gene: TRBV15; CDR3aa: CATSRDFETQYF; CDR3nt: TGTGCCACCAGCAGAGATTTCGAGACCCAGTACTTC
d_gene: .; j_gene: TRBJ2-2; abundance: .; v_gene: TRBV5-1; CDR3aa: CASSLPPNTGELFF; CDR3nt: TGCGCCAGCAGCTTGCCCCCGAACACCGGGGAGCTGTTTTTT
d_gene: TRBD1; j_gene: TRBJ1-5; abundance: .; v_gene: TRBV5-1; CDR3aa: CASSSKPGGGQPQHF; CDR3nt: TGCGCCAGCAGCTCTAAACCAGGGGGCGGCCAGCCCCAGCATTTT
d_gene: TRBD1; j_gene: TRBJ1-1; abundance: .; v_gene: TRBV7-3; CDR3aa: CASSLTGHTEAFF; CDR3nt: TGTGCCAGCAGCTTGACAGGGCACACTGAAGCTTTCTTT
d_gene: .; j_gene: TRBJ1-4; abundance: .; v_gene: TRBV28; CDR3aa: CASRPLVRNEKLFF; CDR3nt: TGTGCCAGCCGGCCTTTGGTTAGAAATGAAAAACTGTTTTTT
d_gene: .; j_gene: TRBJ2-7; abundance: .; v_gene: TRBV7-9; CDR3aa: CASSRGGSSYEQYF; CDR3nt: TGTGCCAGCAGCAGAGGGGGGAGCTCCTACGAGCAGTACTTC
d_gene: .; j_gene: TRBJ1-1; abundance: .; v_gene: TRBV7-3; CDR3aa: CASSPPVEAFF; CDR3nt: TGTGCCAGCAGCCCCCCGGTTGAAGCTTTCTTT
d_gene: .; j_gene: TRBJ2-7; abundance: .; v_gene: TRBV18; CDR3aa: CASSGVEYEQYF; CDR3nt: TGTGCCAGCTCCGGGGTGGAGTACGAGCAGTACTTC
d_gene: .; j_gene: TRBJ2-2; abundance: .; v_gene: TRBV5-1; CDR3aa: CASSWTPLTGELFF; CDR3nt: TGCGCCAGCAGCTGGACTCCCTTAACCGGGGAGCTGTTTTTT
d_gene: .; j_gene: TRBJ1-6; abundance: few; v_gene: TRBV7-9; CDR3aa: CASSLGRGRTPLHF; CDR3nt: TGTGCCAGCAGCTTAGGCAGGGGAAGGACACCCCTCCACTTT
d_gene: .; j_gene: TRBJ1-2; abundance: once; v_gene: TRBV5-6; CDR3aa: CASSPSLGRYRTGWGYTF; CDR3nt: TGTGCCAGCAGCCCTTCCCTCGGACGGTACCGCACCGGGTGGGGCTACACCTTC
d_gene: TRBD1; j_gene: TRBJ1-5; abundance: once; v_gene: TRBV4-2; CDR3aa: CASSVGPGQGSAQPQHF; CDR3nt: TGTGCCAGCAGCGTTGGACCGGGACAGGGCTCCGCTCAGCCCCAGCATTTT
d_gene: TRBD1; j_gene: TRBJ1-2; abundance: .; v_gene: TRBV6-1; CDR3aa: CASSTHYGTGDGYTF; CDR3nt: TGTGCCAGCAGCACACACTATGGGACAGGGGATGGCTACACCTTC
d_gene: .; j_gene: TRBJ1-2; abundance: .; v_gene: TRBV6-6; CDR3aa: CASGGYTF; CDR3nt: TGTGCCAGCGGCGGCTACACCTTC
d_gene: .; j_gene: TRBJ2-6; abundance: .; v_gene: TRBV19; CDR3aa: CADTGPSGANVLTF; CDR3nt: TGTGCCGATACAGGGCCCTCTGGGGCCAACGTCCTGACTTTC
d_gene: TRBD2; j_gene: TRBJ2-3; abundance: .; v_gene: TRBV11-2; CDR3aa: CASSNGLAGAFTDTQYF; CDR3nt: TGTGCCAGCAGCAACGGACTAGCGGGGGCCTTCACAGATACGCAGTATTTT
d_gene: TRBD1; j_gene: TRBJ2-1; abundance: once; v_gene: TRBV30; CDR3aa: CAWSVLNRGSYNEQFF; CDR3nt: TGTGCCTGGAGTGTACTAAACAGGGGGTCCTACAATGAGCAGTTCTTC
d_gene: TRBD2; j_gene: TRBJ2-3; abundance: .; v_gene: TRBV7-2; CDR3aa: CASSFRTSGGPMYTQYF; CDR3nt: TGTGCCAGCAGCTTCCGGACTAGCGGGGGCCCCATGTATACGCAGTATTTT
d_gene: .; j_gene: TRBJ1-2; abundance: .; v_gene: TRBV20-1; CDR3aa: CSVTGYTF; CDR3nt: TGCAGTGTCACCGGCTACACCTTC
d_gene: .; j_gene: TRBJ1-2; abundance: .; v_gene: TRBV18; CDR3aa: CASSPGSLFGYTF; CDR3nt: TGTGCCAGCTCACCGGGGTCCTTGTTTGGCTACACCTTC
d_gene: .; j_gene: TRBJ1-1; abundance: .; v_gene: TRBV25-1; CDR3aa: CASSERGRNTEAFF; CDR3nt: TGTGCCAGCAGTGAAAGGGGCCGTAACACTGAAGCTTTCTTT
d_gene: .; j_gene: TRBJ1-2; abundance: once; v_gene: TRBV10-3; CDR3aa: CAISSGTTNYGYTF; CDR3nt: TGTGCCATCAGTTCAGGGACGACTAACTATGGCTACACCTTC
d_gene: .; j_gene: TRBJ1-2; abundance: .; v_gene: TRBV6-5; CDR3aa: CASSRIGAYYGYTF; CDR3nt: TGTGCCAGCAGTCGCATTGGAGCCTACTATGGCTACACCTTC
d_gene: TRBD1; j_gene: TRBJ1-2; abundance: .; v_gene: TRBV7-2; CDR3aa: CASSGRDRVSGYTF; CDR3nt: TGTGCCAGCAGCGGGCGAGACAGGGTTAGTGGCTACACCTTC
d_gene: .; j_gene: TRBJ1-2; abundance: .; v_gene: TRBV5-1; CDR3aa: CASSLDSGYTF; CDR3nt: TGCGCCAGCAGCTTGGACAGTGGCTACACCTTC
d_gene: TRBD1; j_gene: TRBJ1-2; abundance: .; v_gene: TRBV7-9; CDR3aa: CASSLTGAGGYTF; CDR3nt: TGTGCCAGCAGCTTGACAGGGGCTGGTGGCTACACCTTC
d_gene: TRBD2; j_gene: TRBJ2-1; abundance: .; v_gene: TRBV7-8; CDR3aa: CASSFRILAGGLYEQFF; CDR3nt: TGTGCCAGCAGCTTTCGCATACTAGCGGGGGGCTTGTATGAGCAGTTCTTC
d_gene: TRBD1; j_gene: TRBJ1-2; abundance: .; v_gene: TRBV10-3; CDR3aa: CAISESRQGRDYGYTF; CDR3nt: TGTGCCATCAGTGAGAGTAGACAGGGAAGGGACTATGGCTACACCTTC
d_gene: .; j_gene: TRBJ2-7; abundance: .; v_gene: TRBV19; CDR3aa: CASSPRDRSYEQYF; CDR3nt: TGTGCCAGTAGTCCCCGGGACCGGAGCTACGAGCAGTACTTC
d_gene: .; j_gene: TRBJ2-5; abundance: .; v_gene: TRBV9; CDR3aa: CATPSGAQYF; CDR3nt: TGTGCCACCCCGTCAGGGGCCCAGTACTTC
d_gene: .; j_gene: TRBJ1-3; abundance: .; v_gene: TRBV4-1; CDR3aa: CASSPASSGNTIYF; CDR3nt: TGCGCCAGCAGCCCGGCAAGCTCTGGAAACACCATATATTTT